This T cell receptor (beta chain) was sequenced in a study of T cells in Graves' hyperthyroidism and ophthalmopathy. Regions amplified from RNA transcripts were the TCR beta CDR3 regions. TCR CDR3 underwent first-round RT-PCR with the HTBI primer set. From the multiplex PCR reads, TCRdb called clonotypes with MiXCR, one entry per CDR3 protein. The sample lists hundreds of thousands of distinct CDR3 sequences, roughly 15% seen once, with 12% in the top ten. V was pared by 5 bases and J by 4 bases, with 13 bases of the junction left unmatched. Germline values: CDR1 ENHRY, CDR2 SYGVKD. This CDR3 spans 18 amino acids. Whole-study findings and limits: Most thyroid-expanded clonotypes above 0.001 were also found in blood.

This clonotype turned up a few times. Antigen: not known. The V gene is TRBV10-3, the J gene TRBJ2-1, with 11 bases lining up with TRBD2. The sample was blood. The sequence derives from a woman aged 50 to 60 with Graves' ophthalmopathy. The CDR3 coding sequence is TGTGCCATCAGTACCACCCCTACACTAGCGGGAGAGTACAATGAGCAGTTCTTC. This encodes CAISTTPTLAGEYNEQFF.